The 10 T cell receptor beta chains below all came from one sample that was sequenced in a study of cytomegalovirus exposure and HLA in healthy donors. Clones were read by immunoSEQ multiplex PCR, and TCRdb kept only the in-frame ones, dropping some. The sample lists about 400,000 clones, 75% to 90% occurring once. Material for sequencing was PBMCs. The receptor source for this set is a woman in her late teens or twenties in good health and CMV-seronegative.

The chain has TRBV29-1 and TRBJ2-7; 7 nucleotides match TRBD1. The CDR3 is 17 residues long. Germline V CDR1 and CDR2: SQVTM, ANQGSEA. With 6 bases clipped from V and 1 base from J, the junction kept 18 bases outside the gene matches. CDR3 region: CSVQRPLRGPRSYEQYF. In DNA form, the CDR3 reads TGCAGCGTCCAAAGGCCCCTTAGGGGGCCAAGGTCCTACGAGCAGTACTTC.

The CDR3 loop is CASLMGPSGGFAEQFF. DNA for the CDR3: TGCGCCAGCCTCATGGGACCTAGCGGGGGGTTCGCTGAGCAGTTCTTC. The V call is TRBV5-1, the J call TRBJ2-1, with 11 bases identical to TRBD2. The germline V gene encodes CDR1 SGHRS and CDR2 YFSETQ. This CDR3 has 16 amino acids. V gave up 7 bases and J gave up 9 bases; unmatched junction bases: 15.

The gene calls are TRBV9 and TRBJ2-7, with 7 bases aligning to TRBD2. The V gene's germline CDR1 is SGDLS and CDR2 YYNGEE. There are 14 residues in the CDR3. J lost 5 bases, V lost 3 bases, and 8 bases had no gene match. The CDR3 spells CASSEGLPRDEQYF. CDR3 nucleotide sequence: TGTGCCAGCAGCGAGGGACTACCCAGAGACGAGCAGTACTTC.

J is TRBJ2-3 and V is TRBV5-1, with 7 bases that match TRBD1. This CDR3 spans 15 amino acids. V lost 7 bases and J lost 5; bases outside the gene matches: 13. Germline V gives CDR1 SGHRS, CDR2 YFSETQ. The CDR3 reads CASCPTTGILDTQYF. CDR3 DNA sequence: TGCGCCAGCTGCCCTACGACAGGGATATTAGATACGCAGTATTTT.

The rearrangement uses TRBV19 and TRBJ1-4, with D possibly being TRBD1 (5 bases). Trimming cost V 3 bases and J 8 bases, with 10 bases left between them. The CDR3 sequence is 13 residues long. Germline V gives CDR1 LNHDA, CDR2 SQIVND (reference sequence). CDR3 sequence (DNA): TGTGCCAGTAGTATCACTGGGGCCGAAAAACTGTTTTTT. Amino acid sequence: CASSITGAEKLFF.

The V call is TRBV6-1, the J call TRBJ2-7, with 10 positions matching TRBD1. V was pared by 5 bases and J by 3 bases, with 4 bases of the junction left unmatched. This CDR3 region has 14 residues. Germline V gene sequence: CDR1 MNHNS, CDR2 SASEGT. This CDR3 is CASSTRTGGYEQYF. Written as DNA, the CDR3 is TGTGCCAGCAGTACACGGACAGGGGGCTACGAGCAGTACTTC.

This chain connects TRBV28 to TRBJ1-1, with D tentatively TRBD1 (5 bases). Germline CDR1 is MDHEN and CDR2 is SYDVKM. The CDR3 runs to 15 residues. V was shortened by 5 bases and J by 0 bases, with 13 bases between the two germline ends. The CDR3 loop reads CASSPTDSLNTEAFF. CDR3 nucleotides: TGTGCCAGCAGTCCTACCGACAGTCTGAACACTGAAGCTTTCTTT.

The rearrangement links TRBV28 to TRBJ2-5, with D tentatively TRBD2 (5 bases). The CDR3 is 11 residues long. Trimming removed 7 bases at V and 5 bases at J, with 8 bases between. Per germline, CDR1 MDHEN and CDR2 SYDVKM. The CDR3 is CASTQRETQYF. CDR3 nucleotide sequence: TGTGCCAGCACCCAGCGGGAGACCCAGTACTTC.

The rearrangement uses TRBV5-1 and TRBJ2-2, with 8 positions matching TRBD1. The V gene's germline CDR1 is SGHRS and CDR2 YFSETQ. The CDR3 runs 13 residues. J was trimmed by 7 bases and V by 4 bases; bases with no gene match: 3. CDR3 region: CASSPDRVGELFF. The CDR3 coding sequence is TGCGCCAGCAGCCCGGACAGGGTCGGGGAGCTGTTTTTT. The full variable domain, with the rest looked up from reference TRBV5-1 and TRBJ2-2, is KAGVTQTPRYLIKTRGQQVTLSCSPISGHRSVSWYQQTPGQGLQFLFEYFSETQRNKGNFPGRFSGRQFSNSRSEMNVSTLELGDSALYLCASSPDRVGELFFGEGSRLTVL.

The chain joins TRBV28 to TRBJ1-4, with no clear D. CDR3 size: 14 residues. The V end lost 5 bases, the J end lost 3 bases, and 10 bases lay between the germline ends. Per the germline V gene, CDR1 is MDHEN and CDR2 is SYDVKM. CDR3 DNA sequence: TGTGCCAGCAGTCTTTGGAGCCCTAATGAAAAACTGTTTTTT. Translated: CASSLWSPNEKLFF.